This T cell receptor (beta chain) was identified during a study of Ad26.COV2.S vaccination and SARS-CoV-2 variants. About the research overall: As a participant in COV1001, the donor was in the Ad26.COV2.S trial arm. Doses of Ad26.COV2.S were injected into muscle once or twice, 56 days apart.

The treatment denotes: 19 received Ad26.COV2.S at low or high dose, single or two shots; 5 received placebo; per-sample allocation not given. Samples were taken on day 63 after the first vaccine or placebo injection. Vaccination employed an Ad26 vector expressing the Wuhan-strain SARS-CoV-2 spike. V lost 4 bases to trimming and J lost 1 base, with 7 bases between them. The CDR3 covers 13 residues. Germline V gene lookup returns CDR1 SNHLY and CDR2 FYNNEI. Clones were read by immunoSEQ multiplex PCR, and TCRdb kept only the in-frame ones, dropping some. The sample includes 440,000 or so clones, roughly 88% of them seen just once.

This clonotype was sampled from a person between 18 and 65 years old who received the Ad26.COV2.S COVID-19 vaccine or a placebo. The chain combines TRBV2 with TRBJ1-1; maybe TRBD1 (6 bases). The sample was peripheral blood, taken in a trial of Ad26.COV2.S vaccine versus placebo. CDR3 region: CASSVGGNTEAFF. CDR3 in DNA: TGTGCCAGCAGTGTAGGGGGGAACACTGAAGCTTTCTTT.